The clone carrying this T cell receptor beta chain was counted many times. The junction does not match germline at one end; this may be a read error. Thyroid ultrasound, orbital computed tomography, clinical symptoms, and serum thyroxine and TRAb underpinned diagnoses. Blood was sampled at initial diagnosis of hyperthyroidism, prior to onset of any ophthalmopathy symptoms. The data belong to a study of T cells in Graves' hyperthyroidism and ophthalmopathy. The wider study: Initial diagnosis, before any treatment, was when peripheral blood was collected.

The CDR3 spans 13 residues. CDR1 is MNHEY and CDR2 is SMNVEV in the germline V gene (reference sequence). Using RNA transcripts as the source, TCR beta CDR3 regions were amplified. First-round RT-PCR with HTBI primers amplified the TCR CDR3 region. TCRdb used MiXCR to reprocess the multiplex PCR reads, holding one entry per CDR3 protein. This sample has fewer than 350,000 distinct CDR3 sequences, with about 14% found just once. Sequenced material: blood. This receptor was identified in a woman in her 30s with Graves' hyperthyroidism that later progressed to Graves' ophthalmopathy. V usage is TRBV27 and J usage is TRBJ2-7; the D gene is possibly TRBD2 (6 bases). The CDR3 sequence is CASRRLDSNEQYF. The CDR3 coding sequence is TGTGCCAGCAGGAGACTAGACTCCAACGAGCAGTACTTC.